The present T cell receptor beta chain was sequenced within a study of OX40 agonist ivuxolimab in advanced cancers. About this clone itself: Its antigen is not known.

Study-wide points: Expanded clones tended on average to be more numerous among CD8+ T cells than CD4+.

Germline assignment: CDR1 SGDLS and CDR2 YYNGEE. The CDR3 contains 16 residues. V lost 4 bases and J lost 4, with 19 bases in between. Excluded were patients having autoimmune disease history or systemic immunosuppression. The method was immunoSEQ multiplex PCR; TCRdb's version includes in-frame clones alone and lacks a portion of them. The sample includes more than 60,000 clones, around 94% seen only once; the top ten take roughly 14%. The receptor was derived from an adult with an advanced solid tumor such as melanoma, head and neck, liver or kidney cancer. Sequenced here: CD4+ or CD8+ T cells sorted from blood, sampled in a trial of the OX40 agonist ivuxolimab. The genes are TRBV9 and TRBJ2-3; perhaps TRBD2 as D (5 bases). This CDR3 reads CASSPSSSRSSDTQYF. DNA of the CDR3: TGTGCCAGCAGCCCATCTAGCAGCAGGTCCTCAGATACGCAGTATTTT.